This TCR beta chain originates from a study of T cell responses to AZD1222 COVID-19 vaccine. Germline V lookup: CDR1 MNHEY, CDR2 SMNVEV (reference sequence). The CDR3 totals 12 residues. The V and J ends lost 11 bases and 11 bases respectively, with 21 bases between them. Sequencing was performed with immunoSEQ multiplex PCR; in TCRdb, only in-frame clones are kept and a portion is missing. Of roughly 170,000 clones listed, approximately 90% are singletons. This material consisted of peripheral blood, taken on day 0 of AZD1222 vaccination. This sequence originates from an adult in good health. The chain is built from TRBV27 and TRBJ1-1, with a possible D match to TRBD1 (5 bases). CDR3 nucleotide sequence: TGTGCCTCACGCGCTGGGGGGGATAGGGCTTTCTTT. Its protein product is CASRAGGDRAFF.